A single T cell receptor (beta chain) is shown here with its context. Its specificity is not known. The second PCR ran roughly 6 to 11 cycles with a sample-barcoded 5' primer and J-beta primers. TCRdb independently ran MiXCR on the 5' RACE reads; one entry per CDR3 protein. The sample carries 850,000 to 1,000,000 distinct CDR3 sequences, 45% to 50% recorded once. This specimen belongs to a study of blood T cells in healthy people across ages. Broader study findings: The lack of PBMC sorting stopped any conclusive naive versus antigen-experienced comparison. It was held that diversity estimates obtained from one million T cells represented underestimates. Correlation between TCR beta diversity and naive T cell percentage was strong. Long-lived donors exceeded aged donors in naive CD4+ cells and diversity.

From germline, CDR1 is MRHNA and CDR2 SNTAGT. The V and J ends lost 3 bases and 9 bases, in that order; junction bases with no gene match: 13. CDR3 length: 17 residues. Input material: blood. The sequence derives from a man between 25 and 39 years old in good health. The chain couples TRBV6-4 to TRBJ2-1, with 11 bases identical to TRBD2. CDR3: CASSDSSGLAGGGEQFF. As DNA, the CDR3 is TGTGCCAGCAGTGATTCCTCCGGGCTAGCGGGGGGCGGTGAGCAGTTCTTC.